These T cell receptor beta chains were read from a single sample in a study of blood T cells in healthy people across ages. One entry per CDR3 protein results from TCRdb running MiXCR on the 5' RACE reads. The sample holds 1.5 million to 2 million distinct CDR3 sequences, around half seen once. The sample was blood. Receptor source: a middle-aged woman in good health. Each CDR3 is given with its conserved first and last residue. D genes are given only for firm matches. Where a row states a size, it is once, few, many or the class of an expanded clone; other rows omit it.

>TRBD1|TRBV7-2|few|TRBJ1-2
TGTGCCAGCAGCACCCGACAGGGGGCGCAATATGGCTACACCTTC
CASSTRQGAQYGYTF
>TRBD2|TRBV7-9|few|TRBJ2-1
TGTGCCAGCAGCTTAAGGACTAGCGCCAATGAGCAGTTCTTC
CASSLRTSANEQFF
>NA|TRBV28|NA|TRBJ2-3
TGTGCCAGCACCCCCTCTGGGGGGGCCGGAGATACGCAGTATTTT
CASTPSGGAGDTQYF
>NA|TRBV27|few|TRBJ2-7
TGTGCCAGCAGACTTGGGGGGCTGGGCGAGCAGTACTTC
CASRLGGLGEQYF
>TRBD1|TRBV7-2|NA|TRBJ1-4
TGTGCCAGCAGCTTAGGATTTCGGCAGGGGGGTTTGGAAAAACTGTTTTTT
CASSLGFRQGGLEKLFF
>TRBD2|TRBV11-2|few|TRBJ2-5
TGTGCCAGCAGACTCGAATCTAGCGGCCAAGAGACCCAGTACTTC
CASRLESSGQETQYF
>NA|TRBV9|NA|TRBJ2-1
TGTGCCAGCAGCGTAGGCGGCGGACTCAATGAGCAGTTCTTC
CASSVGGGLNEQFF
>NA|TRBV7-2|NA|TRBJ2-5
TGTGCCAGCAGCCCCCTAACGGAGGAGACCCAGTACTTC
CASSPLTEETQYF
>NA|TRBV20-1|few|TRBJ2-1
TGCTCGACTCACGGGGGGCCCTACAATGAGCAGTTCTTC
CSTHGGPYNEQFF
>NA|TRBV12-3/TRBV12-4|few|TRBJ2-7
TGTGCCAGCGGGCCCAGCTCCTACGAGCAGTACTTC
CASGPSSYEQYF
>NA|TRBV10-3|NA|TRBJ2-7
TGTGCCATCAGGAGTCCTAGCGTACCCTACGAGCAGTACTTC
CAIRSPSVPYEQYF
>NA|TRBV12-3/TRBV12-4|NA|TRBJ1-6
TGTGCCAGCAGTACAGGGCTATCACCCCTCCACTTT
CASSTGLSPLHF
>NA|TRBV27|few|TRBJ2-6
TGTGCCAGCCGAAGGGGGACTGGGGCCAACGTCCTGACTTTC
CASRRGTGANVLTF
>NA|TRBV4-3|few|TRBJ2-1
TGCGCCAGCAGCCAAGATATACTAATCCACGGTGAGCAGTTCTTC
CASSQDILIHGEQFF
>TRBD1|TRBV7-2|NA|TRBJ2-7
TGTGCCAGCAGCTGGATGGACAGGCATGAGCAGTACTTC
CASSWMDRHEQYF
>NA|TRBV9|NA|TRBJ2-7
TGTGCCAGCAGCGTAGAGCCAGGCCTATTCTACGAGCAGTACTTC
CASSVEPGLFYEQYF
>NA|TRBV5-5|many|TRBJ2-7
TGTGCCAGCAGCTTCCTAGTCGAGCAGTACTTC
CASSFLVEQYF
>NA|TRBV13|NA|TRBJ1-2
TGTGCCAGCAGCTTTGCTATTTCGGAGGGTTCGGATGGCTACACCTTC
CASSFAISEGSDGYTF
>TRBD1|TRBV4-3|NA|TRBJ2-1
TGCGCCAGCAGCCAACTGCTTACAGGGGCCAGCTCCTACAATGAGCAGTTCTTC
CASSQLLTGASSYNEQFF
>NA|TRBV20-1|many|TRBJ1-5
TGCAGTGCTAGTTACCAGGGTGGACAGCCCCAGCATTTT
CSASYQGGQPQHF
>NA|TRBV20-1|few|TRBJ2-5
TGCAGTGCTCAGATAAGTACGGGAGAGCAGTACTTC
CSAQISTGEQYF
>NA|TRBV2|NA|TRBJ2-3
TGTGCCAGCAGAGACCCGGACACCTCAGATACGCAGTATTTT
CASRDPDTSDTQYF
>NA|TRBV2|NA|TRBJ2-1
TGTGCCAGCAGTGAAACAACAGTCAATGAGCAGTTCTTC
CASSETTVNEQFF
>NA|TRBV6-1|NA|TRBJ2-5
TGTGCCAGCAAGGTCGGGGGCCGAACCCAAGAGACCCAGTACTTC
CASKVGGRTQETQYF
>NA|TRBV12-3/TRBV12-4|NA|TRBJ1-4
TGTGCCAGCAGTACCCAAGGTGAAAAACTGTTTTTT
CASSTQGEKLFF
>TRBD1|TRBV11-2|NA|TRBJ2-5
TGTGCCAGCAGCTTAGAATCCGGCAGGGGGCTAAGAGAGACCCAGTACTTC
CASSLESGRGLRETQYF
>NA|TRBV12-3/TRBV12-4|NA|TRBJ2-4
TGTGCCAGCAGTTTTGCGGGGGCGGGGGACATTCAGTACTTC
CASSFAGAGDIQYF
>TRBD2|TRBV6-6|NA|TRBJ2-7
TGTGCCAGCAGCGGACTAGCGGGGGGGGAGCAGTACTTC
CASSGLAGGEQYF
>NA|TRBV18|NA|TRBJ1-1
TGTGCCAGCCAGGAGGGGGGGAACACTGAAGCTTTCTTT
CASQEGGNTEAFF
>NA|TRBV6-2/TRBV6-3|NA|TRBJ1-2
TGTGCCAGCACCAAACAGGGAACCACTAACTATGGCTACACCTTC
CASTKQGTTNYGYTF
>TRBD2|TRBV6-5|NA|TRBJ2-5
TGTGCCAGCAGTCTCCAGCGGGGGGGTTACCAAGAGACCCAGTACTTC
CASSLQRGGYQETQYF
>NA|TRBV7-8|NA|TRBJ2-2
TGTGCCAGCAGCTTTGGGGGGGGGCTCCCGAACACCGGGGAGCTGTTTTTT
CASSFGGGLPNTGELFF
>NA|TRBV21-1|NA|TRBJ1-2
TGTGCCAGCAGCATTGCAGGGGGCGCCTATGGCTACACCTTC
CASSIAGGAYGYTF
>NA|TRBV15|once|TRBJ1-5
TGTGCCACCAGCAGAGTAACGGATCAGCCCCAGCATTTT
CATSRVTDQPQHF
>TRBD1|TRBV19|NA|TRBJ2-1
TGTGCCAGTAGAGGTACCGGGACAGGGGGTGTGGGTGAGCAGTTCTTC
CASRGTGTGGVGEQFF
>NA|TRBV20-1|NA|TRBJ2-6
TGCAGTGCCCTGGGGGCTTTTCCCGCTGGGGCCAACGTCCTGACTTTC
CSALGAFPAGANVLTF
>NA|TRBV24-1|few|TRBJ2-3
TGTGCCACCAGTGATTGGGGGGCCGCTAGCACAGATACGCAGTATTTT
CATSDWGAASTDTQYF
>NA|TRBV9|NA|TRBJ1-2
TGTGCCAGCAGCGTAGGTGAGCCCTCTGGCTACACCTTC
CASSVGEPSGYTF
>TRBD2|TRBV29-1|NA|TRBJ2-3
TGCAGCCACCAGGCTAGCGGCGGGGGGGCAATAGATACGCAGTATTTT
CSHQASGGGAIDTQYF
>NA|TRBV20-1|NA|TRBJ2-5
TGCAGTGCTAGAGGTTTAAGCGAAGAGACCCAGTACTTC
CSARGLSEETQYF
>TRBD1|TRBV12-3/TRBV12-4|NA|TRBJ2-5
TGTGCCAGCAGCCCGGGACAGGGGATTGTAGAGACCCAGTACTTC
CASSPGQGIVETQYF
>NA|TRBV5-1|few|TRBJ2-5
TGCGCCAGCAGCTTGATAGGCAGGGACGAGACCCAGTACTTC
CASSLIGRDETQYF
>NA|TRBV9|NA|TRBJ2-3
TGTGCCAGCAGCGCCCGGGACGGCGGACCCGATACGCAGTATTTT
CASSARDGGPDTQYF